This section outlines one T cell receptor (beta chain) sequence together with its context. This entry is derived from a study of blood T cell repertoires in COVID-19. Study-level information: The study drew acute and convalescent COVID-19 samples from the United States, Italy and Spain. PBMCs, B-cell-depleted T cells, or T cells were the source of the cDNA or gDNA that made up the material.

The V gene end was trimmed by 5 bases and the J gene end by 3 bases; junction bases not matched to a gene: 11. Germline V lookup: CDR1 SGHKS, CDR2 YYEKEE (reference sequence). The CDR3 is made up of 16 amino acids. The authors' processing: Amplification of reference gene primers provided the estimated nucleated cell counts. Measured with immunoSEQ multiplex PCR; TCRdb has only the in-frame clones, and not every one. V and J calls and clone size follow that table, whereas D and trimming were derived from the DNA. This repertoire shows over 120,000 clones, roughly 85% found once; its top ten account for more than 2%.

The receptor comes from a human donor with acute or convalescent COVID-19. The donor label of this sample is uncertain. Sequences were obtained from peripheral blood. The chain recombines TRBV5-5 with TRBJ2-7, with TRBD2 identical over 10 bases. The CDR3 is CASSPTPGTSVYEQYF. The DNA for the CDR3 is TGTGCCAGCAGTCCCACCCCAGGGACTAGCGTCTACGAGCAGTACTTC. Full variable domain (missing parts from reference TRBV5-5 and TRBJ2-7): DAGVTQSPTHLIKTRGQQVTLRCSPISGHKSVSWYQQVLGQGPQFIFQYYEKEERGRGNFPDRFSARQFPNYSSELNVNALLLGDSALYLCASSPTPGTSVYEQYFGPGTRLTVT.